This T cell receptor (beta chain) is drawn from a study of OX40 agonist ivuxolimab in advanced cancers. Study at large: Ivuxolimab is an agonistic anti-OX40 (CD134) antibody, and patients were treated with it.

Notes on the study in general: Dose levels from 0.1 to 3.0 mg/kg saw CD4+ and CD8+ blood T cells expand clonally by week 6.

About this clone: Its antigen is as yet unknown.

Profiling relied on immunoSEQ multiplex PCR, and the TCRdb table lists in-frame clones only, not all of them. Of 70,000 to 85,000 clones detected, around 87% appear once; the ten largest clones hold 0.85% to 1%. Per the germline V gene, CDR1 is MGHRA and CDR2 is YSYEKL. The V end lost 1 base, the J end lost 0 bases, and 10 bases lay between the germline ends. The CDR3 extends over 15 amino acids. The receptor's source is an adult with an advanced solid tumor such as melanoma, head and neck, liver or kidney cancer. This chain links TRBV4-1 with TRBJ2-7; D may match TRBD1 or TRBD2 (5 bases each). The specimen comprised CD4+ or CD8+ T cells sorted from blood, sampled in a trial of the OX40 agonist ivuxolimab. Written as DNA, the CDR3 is TGCGCCAGCAGCCAAGGCTGGGGACCCTCCTACGAGCAGTACTTC. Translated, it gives CASSQGWGPSYEQYF.